The rows below give T cell receptor beta chains drawn from one sample of a study of T cells in Graves' hyperthyroidism and ophthalmopathy. TCRdb re-called the multiplex PCR reads through MiXCR, storing one row per CDR3 protein. The sample includes about 420,000 distinct CDR3 sequences, roughly 13% seen only once; the top ten take approximately 5.8%. What was sequenced was blood. The receptors here all came from a woman under 30 with Graves' hyperthyroidism. Each CDR3 is given with its conserved first and last residue. D genes are given only for firm matches. Clone size appears in some rows only: once, few, many, or a class for an expanded clone.

abundance | j_gene | d_gene | v_gene | CDR3aa | CDR3nt
many | TRBJ1-1 | - | TRBV28 | CASSDSQGGEAFF | TGTGCCAGCAGTGACTCACAGGGCGGTGAAGCTTTCTTT
many | TRBJ1-1 | TRBD1 | TRBV6-1 | CASSRTTGTEAFF | TGTGCCAGCAGTAGAACGACAGGGACTGAAGCTTTCTTT
- | TRBJ1-6 | - | TRBV5-6 | CASTRRDSPLHF | TGTGCCAGCACCCGGAGGGATTCACCCCTCCACTTT
many | TRBJ1-3 | - | TRBV7-6 | CASSLIFQGNTIYF | TGTGCCAGCAGCTTAATCTTCCAGGGGAACACCATATATTTT
few | TRBJ1-4 | - | TRBV11-2 | CASSLDRGGNEKLFF | TGTGCCAGCAGCTTAGATCGGGGCGGAAATGAAAAACTGTTTTTT
many | TRBJ2-5 | - | TRBV12-3/TRBV12-4 | CASSLRLSQETQYF | TGTGCCAGCAGTTTAAGGCTATCCCAAGAGACCCAGTACTTC
- | TRBJ1-3 | TRBD1 | TRBV29-1 | CSVTDRAGNTIYF | TGCAGCGTGACCGACAGGGCTGGAAACACCATATATTTT
many | TRBJ2-1 | TRBD2 | TRBV15 | CATSPKAGTSVHEQFF | TGTGCCACCAGCCCGAAGGCCGGGACTAGCGTCCATGAGCAGTTCTTC
many | TRBJ2-7 | - | TRBV7-9 | CASGILVDEQYF | TGTGCCAGCGGGATCTTAGTAGACGAGCAGTACTTC
many | TRBJ2-7 | TRBD2 | TRBV6-1 | CASSETSGSSYEQYF | TGTGCCAGCAGTGAAACTAGCGGGAGCTCCTACGAGCAGTACTTC
- | TRBJ2-2 | - | TRBV5-6 | CASSLVVGSDTGELFF | TGTGCCAGCAGCTTGGTAGTTGGGAGTGACACCGGGGAGCTGTTTTTT
- | TRBJ2-2 | TRBD1 | TRBV5-1 | CASSSKTGVTGELFF | TGCGCCAGCAGCTCTAAGACAGGGGTCACCGGGGAGCTGTTTTTT
many | TRBJ2-1 | - | TRBV29-1 | CSGQRTLGDDEQFF | TGCAGCGGCCAAAGGACCTTGGGTGACGATGAGCAGTTCTTC
many | TRBJ1-1 | - | TRBV5-1 | CASRFPQGGVAEAFF | TGCGCCAGCAGATTTCCTCAGGGCGGGGTGGCTGAAGCTTTCTTT
- | TRBJ2-3 | - | TRBV3-1 | CASSQVYRNPTDTQYF | TGTGCCAGCAGCCAAGTTTATAGAAACCCCACAGATACGCAGTATTTT
- | TRBJ2-7 | TRBD2 | TRBV20-1 | CSARDFRASGDSYEQYF | TGCAGTGCTAGAGATTTTAGGGCTAGCGGTGACTCCTACGAGCAGTACTTC
many | TRBJ2-1 | - | TRBV10-3 | CAISGGGYEQFF | TGTGCCATCAGCGGTGGGGGCTATGAGCAGTTCTTC
many | TRBJ1-2 | - | TRBV7-8 | CASSVGINYGYTF | TGTGCCAGCAGCGTGGGGATCAACTATGGCTACACCTTC
- | TRBJ1-3 | TRBD1 | TRBV5-1 | CASSLQTGGTGNTIYF | TGCGCCAGCAGCCTTCAGACAGGGGGCACGGGAAACACCATATATTTT
- | TRBJ1-3 | - | TRBV5-1 | CASSLANSRGNTIYF | TGCGCCAGCAGCTTGGCCAACAGCCGGGGAAACACCATATATTTT
many | TRBJ2-3 | - | TRBV7-7 | CASSSGLGGPTQYF | TGTGCTAGCAGCTCTGGCCTCGGGGGCCCGACGCAGTATTTT
- | TRBJ2-7 | TRBD2 | TRBV10-3 | CAIKPLAGDYEQYF | TGTGCCATCAAGCCCCTAGCGGGAGACTACGAGCAGTACTTC
- | TRBJ2-7 | TRBD1 | TRBV20-1 | CSARDRGVYEQYF | TGCAGTGCCCGGGACAGGGGGGTCTACGAGCAGTACTTC
many | TRBJ1-1 | TRBD1 | TRBV10-3 | CAISESTGQGHRNTEAFF | TGTGCCATCAGTGAGTCGACAGGACAGGGCCACAGGAACACTGAAGCTTTCTTT
- | TRBJ2-3 | - | TRBV18 | CASSPKTLGHTNTDTQYF | TGTGCCAGCTCACCAAAGACGTTGGGACACACCAACACAGATACGCAGTATTTT
- | TRBJ1-2 | - | TRBV28 | CASSLSRVYGYTF | TGTGCCAGCAGTTTAAGCAGGGTCTATGGCTACACCTTC
once | TRBJ2-1 | TRBD2 | TRBV4-2 | CASCQPGLASYNEQFF | TGTGCCAGCTGCCAGCCGGGACTAGCCTCTTACAATGAGCAGTTCTTC
- | TRBJ2-7 | TRBD1 | TRBV28 | CASSWDRDRGHYVRQYF | TGTGCCAGCAGTTGGGACCGGGACAGGGGCCACTACGTGCGGCAGTACTTC
many | TRBJ2-3 | - | TRBV7-2 | CASSLARTGTGRRGGTDTQYF | TGTGCCAGCAGCTTAGCCCGAACAGGGACCGGGAGGCGGGGAGGCACAGATACGCAGTATTTT
- | TRBJ1-5 | TRBD1 | TRBV6-1 | CASSASGTGYSNQPQHF | TGTGCCAGCAGTGCTAGCGGGACAGGGTATAGCAATCAGCCCCAGCATTTT
- | TRBJ1-5 | - | TRBV24-1 | CATSGRGRSNQPQHF | TGTGCCACCAGTGGCAGGGGTCGAAGCAATCAGCCCCAGCATTTT
- | TRBJ2-3 | - | TRBV11-2 | CASSLEVVDTQYF | TGTGCCAGCAGCTTAGAAGTGGTTGATACGCAGTATTTT
many | TRBJ1-5 | - | TRBV20-1 | CSARDDQPQHF | TGCAGTGCTAGAGATGACCAGCCCCAGCATTTT
- | TRBJ2-7 | TRBD2 | TRBV19 | CASSMLAGGLSYEQYF | TGTGCCAGTAGTATGCTGGCGGGAGGGCTCTCCTACGAGCAGTACTTC
- | TRBJ2-1 | - | TRBV9 | CASSEGRATVDEQFF | TGTGCCAGCAGCGAAGGTAGAGCTACTGTGGATGAGCAGTTCTTC
many | TRBJ1-1 | - | TRBV3-1 | CASSPFDGSEAFF | TGTGCCAGCAGCCCATTCGACGGGTCTGAAGCTTTCTTT
many | TRBJ2-3 | TRBD2 | TRBV30 | CAWSLQLAVTDTQYF | TGTGCCTGGAGCCTACAACTAGCGGTCACAGATACGCAGTATTTT
many | TRBJ1-1 | - | TRBV18 | CASSPGHVNTEAFF | TGTGCCAGCTCACCAGGACACGTGAACACTGAAGCTTTCTTT
many | TRBJ1-5 | - | TRBV24-1 | CATSDGGLNQPQHF | TGTGCCACCAGTGATGGGGGATTAAATCAGCCCCAGCATTTT
few | TRBJ2-1 | - | TRBV19 | CASSIGLVAYNEQFF | TGTGCCAGTAGTATAGGACTAGTGGCATACAATGAGCAGTTCTTC
many | TRBJ2-7 | TRBD2 | TRBV27 | CASRPGLAGTQQYF | TGTGCCAGCAGACCGGGACTAGCGGGAACCCAGCAGTACTTC
few | TRBJ2-3 | TRBD1 | TRBV7-2 | CASSLGTGDEVTDTQYF | TGTGCCAGCAGCTTAGGGACAGGGGATGAAGTGACAGATACGCAGTATTTT
many | TRBJ1-1 | - | TRBV12-3/TRBV12-4 | CASSGWVRQEAFF | TGTGCCAGCAGTGGATGGGTCAGACAAGAAGCTTTCTTT
few | TRBJ2-2 | - | TRBV4-3 | CASSQEGAANTGELFF | TGCGCCAGCAGCCAGGAGGGGGCAGCCAACACCGGGGAGCTGTTTTTT
few | TRBJ1-1 | - | TRBV4-1 | CASSQDLPHDTEAFF | TGCGCCAGCAGCCAAGATCTACCGCATGACACTGAAGCTTTCTTT
- | TRBJ2-7 | TRBD2 | TRBV7-9 | CASSLLAGGSAQYF | TGTGCCAGCAGCTTACTAGCGGGAGGATCTGCGCAGTACTTC
many | TRBJ2-1 | - | TRBV20-1 | CSARGSVNEQFF | TGCAGTGCGAGGGGCTCCGTCAATGAGCAGTTCTTC
many | TRBJ2-5 | - | TRBV2 | CASSAATGETQYF | TGTGCCAGCAGTGCAGCTACGGGGGAGACCCAGTACTTC
- | TRBJ1-1 | - | TRBV6-1 | CASSEWGSNTEAFF | TGTGCCAGCAGTGAATGGGGTTCGAACACTGAAGCTTTCTTT
many | TRBJ1-2 | - | TRBV29-1 | CSVETANYGYTF | TGCAGCGTTGAAACAGCTAACTATGGCTACACCTTC
many | TRBJ2-2 | TRBD2 | TRBV13 | CASSFSALAAGELFF | TGTGCCAGCAGCTTCTCCGCTCTAGCGGCCGGGGAGCTGTTTTTT
many | TRBJ2-1 | TRBD1 | TRBV27 | CASSVDRGLYNEQFF | TGTGCCAGCAGTGTAGACAGGGGGCTCTACAATGAGCAGTTCTTC
- | TRBJ2-7 | - | TRBV11-3 | CASSFQGRHYEQYF | TGTGCCAGCAGCTTTCAAGGGCGGCACTACGAGCAGTACTTC